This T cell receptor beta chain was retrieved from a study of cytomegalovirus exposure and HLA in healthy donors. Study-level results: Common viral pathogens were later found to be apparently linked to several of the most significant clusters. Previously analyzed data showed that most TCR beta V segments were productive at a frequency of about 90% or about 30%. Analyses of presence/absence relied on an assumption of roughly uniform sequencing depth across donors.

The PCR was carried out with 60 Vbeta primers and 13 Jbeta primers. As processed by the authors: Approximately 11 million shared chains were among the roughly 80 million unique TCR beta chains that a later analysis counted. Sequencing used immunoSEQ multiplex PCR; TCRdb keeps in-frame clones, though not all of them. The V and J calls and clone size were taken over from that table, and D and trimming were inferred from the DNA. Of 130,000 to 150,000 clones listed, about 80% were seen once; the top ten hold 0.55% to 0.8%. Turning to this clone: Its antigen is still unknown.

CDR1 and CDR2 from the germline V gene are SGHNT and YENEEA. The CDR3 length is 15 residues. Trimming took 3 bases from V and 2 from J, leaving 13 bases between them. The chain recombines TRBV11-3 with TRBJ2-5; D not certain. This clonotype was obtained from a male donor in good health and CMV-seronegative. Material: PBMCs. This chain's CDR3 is CASSFGASRQETQYF. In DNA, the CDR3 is TGTGCCAGCAGCTTTGGAGCATCACGGCAAGAGACCCAGTACTTC.